This T cell receptor (beta chain) was sequenced for a study of OX40 agonist ivuxolimab in advanced cancers. Study background: Patients with prior anti-PD-1, anti-PD-L1 or anti-CTLA-4 therapy were eligible; 35% to 50% had some.

Sequenced by immunoSEQ multiplex PCR; TCRdb stores in-frame clones only, minus some. The sample lists around 11,000 clones, roughly 79% occurring once. The CDR3 is 15 residues long. Germline V lookup: CDR1 MNHNY, CDR2 SVGAGI (reference sequence). Trimming cost V 10 bases and J 7 bases; bases outside gene matches: 13. The TCR sequence derives from an adult with an advanced solid tumor such as melanoma, head and neck, liver or kidney cancer. The chain carries TRBV6-6 and TRBJ1-6; TRBD1 agrees at 7 bases. Sequenced material: CD4+ or CD8+ T cells sorted from blood, taken in a trial of the OX40 agonist ivuxolimab. The CDR3 sequence is CANSDPDRVNSPLHF. CDR3 sequence (DNA): TGTGCCAACAGCGACCCCGACAGGGTAAATTCACCCCTCCACTTT.